This is a list of T cell receptor beta chains from one sample in a study of kidney transplant recipient with SARS-CoV-2 infection. In TCRdb, the reads were re-called with MiXCR into one record per CDR3 protein. This table has 200,000 to 300,000 distinct CDR3 sequences, less than 35% appearing once. Sequences were derived from a blood sample, sampled at baseline and on roughly day 110 from a kidney transplant recipient. These receptor sequences come from a young adult male patient who had COVID-19 and was a kidney transplant recipient. A share of the T cells may be of graft donor origin. Each CDR3 is given with its conserved first and last residue. The order of the fields is J gene, D gene, clone size, V gene, CDR3 DNA, CDR3 protein. The D gene is left open where the match is weak. Size values are once, few and many counts, or a class for expanded clones, and some rows have none.

J gene: TRBJ2-7; D gene: TRBD2; clone size: NA; V gene: TRBV7-2; CDR3 DNA: TGTGCCAGCAGCCCGCGGACTAGCGCCTCCTACGAGCACTGCTTC; CDR3 protein: CASSPRTSASYEHCF
J gene: TRBJ2-3; D gene: NA; clone size: many; V gene: TRBV28; CDR3 DNA: TGTGCCAGCAGTTTAAGGGACTTTAGCACAGATACGCAGTATTTT; CDR3 protein: CASSLRDFSTDTQYF
J gene: TRBJ2-2; D gene: NA; clone size: many; V gene: TRBV11-2; CDR3 DNA: TGTGCCAGCAGCTTCACGGGGACCGGGGAGCTGTTTTTT; CDR3 protein: CASSFTGTGELFF
J gene: TRBJ1-1; D gene: NA; clone size: NA; V gene: TRBV4-2; CDR3 DNA: TGTGCCAGCAGCCAGGGAAGGGGGAACACTGAAGCTTTCTTT; CDR3 protein: CASSQGRGNTEAFF
J gene: TRBJ2-7; D gene: TRBD2; clone size: many; V gene: TRBV9; CDR3 DNA: TGTGCCAGCAGCGTGGGCGGGAGTTCCGATTACGAGCAGTACTTC; CDR3 protein: CASSVGGSSDYEQYF
J gene: TRBJ2-2; D gene: TRBD1; clone size: many; V gene: TRBV27; CDR3 DNA: TGTGCCAGCAGTCCGGACAGGGCGTACACCGGGGAGCTGTTTTTT; CDR3 protein: CASSPDRAYTGELFF
J gene: TRBJ2-5; D gene: NA; clone size: many; V gene: TRBV3-1; CDR3 DNA: TGTGCCAGCAGCCGTCCCCTTCCCATTTCTTTCTCTGAGACCCAGTACTTC; CDR3 protein: CASSRPLPISFSETQYF
J gene: TRBJ2-3; D gene: NA; clone size: NA; V gene: TRBV28; CDR3 DNA: TGTGCCAGCAAAAGGTCGGGGGGCAATCAGCCCCAGTATTTT; CDR3 protein: CASKRSGGNQPQYF
J gene: TRBJ2-7; D gene: NA; clone size: many; V gene: TRBV6-1; CDR3 DNA: TGTGCCAGCAGTGAAATTTCGGGATGGCAGGGCCACGAGCAGTACTTC; CDR3 protein: CASSEISGWQGHEQYF
J gene: TRBJ2-7; D gene: TRBD2; clone size: many; V gene: TRBV20-1; CDR3 DNA: TGCAGTGCTAGATTAGAGCGGGAGGACATCTACGAGCAGTACTTC; CDR3 protein: CSARLEREDIYEQYF
J gene: TRBJ2-3; D gene: TRBD2; clone size: many; V gene: TRBV12-3/TRBV12-4; CDR3 DNA: TGTGCCAGCAGTGTGGGGACTAGCGGGGCAGATACGCAGTATTTT; CDR3 protein: CASSVGTSGADTQYF
J gene: TRBJ1-2; D gene: NA; clone size: many; V gene: TRBV7-8; CDR3 DNA: TGTGCCAGCAGCTTAGAGAGATACAATGGCTACACCTTC; CDR3 protein: CASSLERYNGYTF
J gene: TRBJ2-1; D gene: TRBD2; clone size: few; V gene: TRBV11-2; CDR3 DNA: TGTGCCAGCATCCCTAGCGGGAGGGCCGCGGATGAGCAGTTCTTC; CDR3 protein: CASIPSGRAADEQFF
J gene: TRBJ1-2; D gene: NA; clone size: many; V gene: TRBV7-7; CDR3 DNA: TGTGCCAGCAGCTTAAACACTAAGTGCCGAAAGACCTATGGCTACACCTTC; CDR3 protein: CASSLNTKCRKTYGYTF
J gene: TRBJ1-1; D gene: NA; clone size: many; V gene: TRBV12-3/TRBV12-4; CDR3 DNA: TGTGCCAGCAGTCCCAGACAAAACACTGAAGCTTTCTTT; CDR3 protein: CASSPRQNTEAFF
J gene: TRBJ2-2; D gene: NA; clone size: many; V gene: TRBV10-3; CDR3 DNA: TGTGCCATCAGTGAGTCAGGGGTGGCAGGGCAAACACTAAACACCGGGGAGCTGTTTTTT; CDR3 protein: CAISESGVAGQTLNTGELFF
J gene: TRBJ1-5; D gene: NA; clone size: many; V gene: TRBV28; CDR3 DNA: TGTGCCAGCAGTATTCGGTCGGATCAGCCCCAGCATTTT; CDR3 protein: CASSIRSDQPQHF
J gene: TRBJ2-3; D gene: NA; clone size: few; V gene: TRBV20-1; CDR3 DNA: TGCAGTGCTGCCACAGATACGCAGTATTTT; CDR3 protein: CSAATDTQYF
J gene: TRBJ1-1; D gene: NA; clone size: many; V gene: TRBV24-1; CDR3 DNA: TGTGCCACCAGTTGGGGGGGGGTAGCTTTCTTT; CDR3 protein: CATSWGGVAFF
J gene: TRBJ2-1; D gene: NA; clone size: NA; V gene: TRBV6-5; CDR3 DNA: TGTGCCAGCAGCCCACAGATTATCTCCTACAATGAGCAGTTCTTC; CDR3 protein: CASSPQIISYNEQFF
J gene: TRBJ1-1; D gene: NA; clone size: many; V gene: TRBV11-2; CDR3 DNA: TGTGCCAGCAGCTTACCGCGACGGGGGCCCCAAGCTTTCTTT; CDR3 protein: CASSLPRRGPQAFF
J gene: TRBJ2-5; D gene: NA; clone size: NA; V gene: TRBV3-1; CDR3 DNA: TGTGCCAGCAGCCGCTGGGATCCCATTTCTCTCTCCGAGACCCAGTACTTC; CDR3 protein: CASSRWDPISLSETQYF
J gene: TRBJ1-2; D gene: NA; clone size: many; V gene: TRBV30; CDR3 DNA: TGTGCCTGGACCCAGGTTGTAGGGTACTATGGCTACACCTTC; CDR3 protein: CAWTQVVGYYGYTF
J gene: TRBJ2-1; D gene: TRBD2; clone size: NA; V gene: TRBV19; CDR3 DNA: TGTGCCAGTAGTATTGAAGCGGGAAATATTTACAATGAGCAGTTCTTC; CDR3 protein: CASSIEAGNIYNEQFF
J gene: TRBJ1-6; D gene: NA; clone size: many; V gene: TRBV28; CDR3 DNA: TGTGCCAGCAGTCCAATACAAGGGCGTTCACCCCTCCACTTT; CDR3 protein: CASSPIQGRSPLHF
J gene: TRBJ2-7; D gene: NA; clone size: many; V gene: TRBV9; CDR3 DNA: TGTGCCAGCAGCGTAGGGCAGGGAAACGAGCAGTACTTC; CDR3 protein: CASSVGQGNEQYF
J gene: TRBJ1-1; D gene: NA; clone size: many; V gene: TRBV6-2/TRBV6-3; CDR3 DNA: TGTGCCAGCAGTTCGACCCGGGAGGGGACTGAAGCTTTCTTT; CDR3 protein: CASSSTREGTEAFF
J gene: TRBJ2-2; D gene: TRBD1; clone size: few; V gene: TRBV6-2/TRBV6-3; CDR3 DNA: TGTGCCAGCGGGACAGGGTTGAACACCGAGGAGCTGTTTTTT; CDR3 protein: CASGTGLNTEELFF
J gene: TRBJ1-1; D gene: NA; clone size: NA; V gene: TRBV14; CDR3 DNA: TGTGCCAGCAGCCTGGCATCGGGGCCCCTGACTGAAGTTTTCTTT; CDR3 protein: CASSLASGPLTEVFF